This TCR beta chain was identified in a study of response to subunit inactivated influenza vaccine. This clonotype has at least ten counts. Its target is unknown. General study points: Authors suggested each seasonal influenza vaccination recruits few new T cells.

In TCRdb, the RT-PCR reads were re-called with MiXCR into one record per CDR3 protein. The profile shows around 570,000 distinct CDR3 sequences, around 8% of them singletons. Germline V CDR1 and CDR2: MNHEY, SVGEGT. The CDR3 is 13 amino acids. V shed 7 bases and J shed 0 bases, with 9 bases lying between them. The gene calls are TRBV6-2 or TRBV6-3 and TRBJ1-1, with a possible D match to TRBD1 (5 bases). The clonotype was recovered from a man between 45 and 75 years old who received an inactivated influenza vaccine. The sample in question was PBMCs from blood, obtained less than 30 months after vaccination. The CDR3 loop reads CASKRGVNTEAFF. Written as DNA, the CDR3 is TGTGCCAGCAAAAGAGGGGTGAACACTGAAGCTTTCTTT.